This T cell receptor beta chain stems from a study of blood T cell repertoires in COVID-19. Clones were read by immunoSEQ multiplex PCR, and TCRdb kept only the in-frame ones, dropping some. In the table there are 300,000 to 350,000 clones, under 90% of which are singletons. The CDR3 is 15 residues long. Trimming removed 1 base at V and 1 base at J, with 10 bases between. Per germline, CDR1 LGHDT and CDR2 YNNKEL (reference sequence). The chain is built from TRBV3-1 (or the pseudogene TRBV3-2) and TRBJ1-2, with D possibly being TRBD1 (5 bases). The sequenced material came from peripheral blood. The source of this sequence is a woman younger than 45 with COVID-19, enrolled during active disease. The CDR3 DNA reads TGTGCCAGCAGCCAAGGTTGGCAGGGTAACTATGGCTACACCTTC. Its protein product is CASSQGWQGNYGYTF.